This entry lists 5 T cell receptor beta chains sequenced from one sample in a study of blood T cell repertoires in COVID-19. Only in-frame clones appear in the TCRdb table, and some are missing; sequencing was by immunoSEQ multiplex PCR. The data hold about 110,000 clones, with about 85% observed a single time. Sequenced sample: peripheral blood. The receptors shown here come from a man aged 45-65 years with acute or convalescent COVID-19.

This clone showed up just once. The chain uses TRBV7-2 and TRBJ1-2; 7 positions match TRBD1. V lost 4 bases and J lost 5; bases outside the gene matches: 7. The germline V gene encodes CDR1 SGHTA and CDR2 FQGNSA. The CDR3 is made up of 14 amino acids. The CDR3 coding sequence is TGTGCCAGCAGCTGGAGGGACAGTTTTTATGGCTACACCTTC. This sequence encodes CASSWRDSFYGYTF.

The gene calls are TRBV23-1 and TRBJ1-1, with D perhaps TRBD1 (5 bases). Being an ORF, TRBV23-1 has a function that is uncertain. V was pared by 1 base and J by 1 base, with 19 bases between. The length of the CDR3 is 18 residues. The CDR3 is CASSQWVGQGVGNTEAFF. The CDR3 bases are TGCGCCAGCAGTCAATGGGTCGGGCAGGGTGTTGGGAACACTGAAGCTTTCTTT.

The CDR3 region has the DNA TGTGCCAGCAGCCCCCAAGCGGCGGGTTCCTACGAGCAGTACTTC. It translates to CASSPQAAGSYEQYF. The V gene is TRBV3-1 (or the pseudogene TRBV3-2), the J gene TRBJ2-7; D is possibly TRBD2 (5 bases). Trimming took off 4 bases at V and 1 base at J, with 14 bases between the two ends. The germline V gene encodes CDR1 LGHDT and CDR2 YNNKEL (reference sequence). The CDR3 runs 15 residues.

The chain uses TRBV13 and TRBJ2-3; no definite D call. There are 15 residues in the CDR3. V lost 5 bases, J lost 2 bases, and 14 bases lay in between. In germline, CDR1 is PRHDT, CDR2 FYEKMQ (reference sequence). In nucleotides, the CDR3 is TGTGCCAGCAGCGCCCCCGGTGAGTTCACAGATACGCAGTATTTT. This translates into CASSAPGEFTDTQYF.

The V call is TRBV11-2, the J call TRBJ1-1; TRBD1 is a possible D gene (6 bases). The CDR3 loop spans 15 amino acids. V lost 3 bases and J 4 bases, leaving 15 bases between the germline ends. Germline CDR1 SGHAT, CDR2 FQNNGV. The CDR3 nucleotides read TGTGCCAGCAGCTTTGGGGCAGGGGCCACCACTGAAGCTTTCTTT. Translating gives CASSFGAGATTEAFF.